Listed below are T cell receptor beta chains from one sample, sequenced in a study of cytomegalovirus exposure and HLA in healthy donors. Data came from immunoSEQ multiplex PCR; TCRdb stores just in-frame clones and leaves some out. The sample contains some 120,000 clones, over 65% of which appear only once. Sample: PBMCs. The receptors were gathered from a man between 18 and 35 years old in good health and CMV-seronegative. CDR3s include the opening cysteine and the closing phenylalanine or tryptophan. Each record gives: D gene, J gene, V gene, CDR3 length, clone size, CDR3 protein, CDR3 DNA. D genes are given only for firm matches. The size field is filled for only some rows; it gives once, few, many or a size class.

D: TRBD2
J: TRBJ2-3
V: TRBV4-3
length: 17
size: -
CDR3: CASSQAGAGGRADTQYF
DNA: TGCGCCAGCAGCCAAGCCGGGGCGGGGGGGCGCGCAGATACGCAGTATTTT

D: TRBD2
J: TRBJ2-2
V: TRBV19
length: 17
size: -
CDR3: CASSRLAGGTNTGELFF
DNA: TGTGCCAGTTCGAGACTAGCGGGGGGAACGAACACCGGGGAGCTGTTTTTT

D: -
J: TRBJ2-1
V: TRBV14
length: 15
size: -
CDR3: CASSQDFLTTNEQFF
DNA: TGTGCCAGCAGCCAAGATTTCCTAACCACCAATGAGCAGTTCTTC

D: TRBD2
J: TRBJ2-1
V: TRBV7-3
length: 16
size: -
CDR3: CASSLTLAGVSNEQFF
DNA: TGTGCCAGCAGCTTAACTCTAGCGGGGGTTTCTAATGAGCAGTTCTTC

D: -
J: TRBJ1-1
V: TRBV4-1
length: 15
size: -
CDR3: CASSQEGRGYTEAFF
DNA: TGCGCCAGCAGCCAAGAAGGCAGGGGTTACACTGAAGCTTTCTTT

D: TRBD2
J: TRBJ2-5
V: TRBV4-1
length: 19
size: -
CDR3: CASSQEVGTSGGLEETQYF
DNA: TGCGCCAGCAGCCAAGAAGTAGGGACTAGCGGGGGGCTGGAGGAGACCCAGTACTTC

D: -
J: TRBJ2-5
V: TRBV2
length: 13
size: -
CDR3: CASSGEIQETQYF
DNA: TGTGCCAGCAGTGGGGAGATACAAGAGACCCAGTACTTC

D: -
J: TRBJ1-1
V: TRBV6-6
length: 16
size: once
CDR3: CASSNSRTAMNTEAFF
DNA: TGTGCCAGCAGCAACTCGCGGACAGCAATGAACACTGAAGCTTTCTTT

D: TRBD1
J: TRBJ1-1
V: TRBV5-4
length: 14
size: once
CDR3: CASSYQGAHTEAFF
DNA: TGTGCCAGCAGCTACCAGGGGGCGCACACTGAAGCTTTCTTT

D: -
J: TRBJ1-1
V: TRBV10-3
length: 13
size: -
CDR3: CAISESQNTEAFF
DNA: TGTGCCATCAGTGAGTCCCAGAACACTGAAGCTTTCTTT

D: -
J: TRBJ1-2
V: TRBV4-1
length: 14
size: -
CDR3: CASRPGGQSYGYTF
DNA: TGCGCCAGCAGACCAGGAGGACAGAGCTATGGCTACACCTTC

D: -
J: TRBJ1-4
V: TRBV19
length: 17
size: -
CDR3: CASSTETGLATNEKLFF
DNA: TGTGCCAGTAGTACCGAGACAGGACTTGCAACTAATGAAAAACTGTTTTTT

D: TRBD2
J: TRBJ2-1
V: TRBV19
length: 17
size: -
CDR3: CASSIEALAGGYNEQFF
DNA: TGTGCCAGTAGTATAGAAGCTCTAGCGGGGGGGTACAATGAGCAGTTCTTC

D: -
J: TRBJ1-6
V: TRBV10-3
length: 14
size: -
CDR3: CAISGGSLNSPLHF
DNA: TGTGCCATCAGTGGAGGGTCCCTGAATTCACCCCTCCACTTT

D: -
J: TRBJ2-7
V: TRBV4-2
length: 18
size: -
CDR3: CASSQDRASEYFSYEQYF
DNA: TGTGCCAGCAGCCAAGATAGGGCTAGCGAGTACTTCTCCTACGAGCAGTACTTC

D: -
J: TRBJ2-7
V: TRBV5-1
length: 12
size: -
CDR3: CASSLSSYEQYF
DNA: TGCGCCAGCAGCCTCTCATCCTACGAGCAGTACTTC